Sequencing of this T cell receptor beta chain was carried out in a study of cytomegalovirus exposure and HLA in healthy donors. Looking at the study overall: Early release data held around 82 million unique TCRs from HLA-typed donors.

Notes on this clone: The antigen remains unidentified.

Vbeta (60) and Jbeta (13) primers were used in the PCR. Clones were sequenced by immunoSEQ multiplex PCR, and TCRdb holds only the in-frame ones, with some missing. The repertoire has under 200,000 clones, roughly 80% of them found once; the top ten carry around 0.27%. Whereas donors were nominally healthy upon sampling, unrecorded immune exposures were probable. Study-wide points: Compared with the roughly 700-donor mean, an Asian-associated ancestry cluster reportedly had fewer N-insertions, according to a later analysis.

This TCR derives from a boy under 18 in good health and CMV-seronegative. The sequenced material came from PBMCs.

The CDR3 sequence is CASSERGRRHNEQFF. CDR3 coding DNA: TGTGCCAGCAGTGAAAGGGGCAGGAGACACAATGAGCAGTTCTTC. The chain is built from TRBV2 and TRBJ2-1; D is possibly TRBD1 (5 bases). V gave up 2 bases and J gave up 5 bases, with 13 bases separating them. Per germline, CDR1 SNHLY and CDR2 FYNNEI. This CDR3 contains 15 residues.